The rows below give T cell receptor beta chains drawn from one sample of a study of cytomegalovirus exposure and HLA in healthy donors. Here immunoSEQ multiplex PCR was the method, and the copy in TCRdb shows in-frame clones only, minus some. The table lists 210,000 or so clones, around four fifths of them singletons. Sequenced input: PBMCs. These receptors were taken from a boy younger than 18 in good health and CMV-seronegative. Both conserved end residues are part of each CDR3. The D gene is left open where the match is weak. Size is omitted from some rows. Given values are once, few, many or a class for expanded clones.

J gene: TRBJ1-1
D gene: -
CDR3 length: 14
V gene: TRBV27
clone size: few
CDR3 protein: CASSFRGEDTEAFF
CDR3 DNA: TGTGCCAGCAGTTTCAGGGGCGAGGACACTGAAGCTTTCTTT

J gene: TRBJ2-1
D gene: -
CDR3 length: 13
V gene: TRBV10-3
clone size: -
CDR3 protein: CAISPTERDEQFF
CDR3 DNA: TGTGCCATCAGCCCGACAGAACGGGATGAGCAGTTCTTC

J gene: TRBJ2-7
D gene: TRBD1
CDR3 length: 15
V gene: TRBV27
clone size: -
CDR3 protein: CASSVRRTGGYEQYF
CDR3 DNA: TGTGCCAGCAGTGTGAGGCGGACAGGGGGGTACGAGCAGTACTTC

J gene: TRBJ2-7
D gene: -
CDR3 length: 14
V gene: TRBV11-3
clone size: -
CDR3 protein: CASGDDWNSYEQYF
CDR3 DNA: TGTGCCAGCGGTGATGACTGGAACTCCTACGAGCAGTACTTC

J gene: TRBJ2-2
D gene: TRBD2
CDR3 length: 15
V gene: TRBV30
clone size: -
CDR3 protein: CACPLAGGGTGELFF
CDR3 DNA: TGTGCCTGCCCATTAGCGGGGGGTGGGACCGGGGAGCTGTTTTTT

J gene: TRBJ2-7
D gene: TRBD2
CDR3 length: 17
V gene: TRBV5-5
clone size: -
CDR3 protein: CASSGGLAGTSTYEQYF
CDR3 DNA: TGTGCCAGCAGCGGGGGACTAGCGGGGACCTCTACCTACGAGCAGTACTTC

J gene: TRBJ1-1
D gene: -
CDR3 length: 13
V gene: TRBV6-1
clone size: -
CDR3 protein: CASSSETGLGAFF
CDR3 DNA: TGTGCCAGCAGCAGCGAGACAGGCCTCGGGGCTTTCTTT

J gene: TRBJ2-7
D gene: -
CDR3 length: 11
V gene: TRBV27
clone size: -
CDR3 protein: CASSRGFEQYF
CDR3 DNA: TGTGCCAGCAGTCGGGGATTCGAGCAGTACTTC

J gene: TRBJ2-5
D gene: -
CDR3 length: 14
V gene: TRBV9
clone size: -
CDR3 protein: CASSVDGFQETQYF
CDR3 DNA: TGTGCCAGCAGCGTAGATGGCTTTCAAGAGACCCAGTACTTC

J gene: TRBJ2-3
D gene: -
CDR3 length: 14
V gene: TRBV11-3
clone size: once
CDR3 protein: CASSLGRSTDTQYF
CDR3 DNA: TGTGCCAGCAGCTTAGGCAGGTCTACAGATACGCAGTATTTT

J gene: TRBJ1-2
D gene: TRBD1
CDR3 length: 10
V gene: TRBV30
clone size: -
CDR3 protein: CASTGDGYTF
CDR3 DNA: TGTGCCTCGACAGGGGACGGCTACACCTTC

J gene: TRBJ1-2
D gene: -
CDR3 length: 14
V gene: TRBV9
clone size: -
CDR3 protein: CASSNLQGNYGYTF
CDR3 DNA: TGTGCCAGCAGCAACCTCCAGGGGAACTATGGCTACACCTTC

J gene: TRBJ2-7
D gene: TRBD1
CDR3 length: 15
V gene: TRBV9
clone size: -
CDR3 protein: CASSPTGQMIYEQYF
CDR3 DNA: TGTGCCAGCAGCCCGACGGGACAGATGATCTACGAGCAGTACTTC

J gene: TRBJ1-1
D gene: TRBD1
CDR3 length: 13
V gene: TRBV30
clone size: -
CDR3 protein: CAWTRLDQTGAFF
CDR3 DNA: TGTGCCTGGACTCGTTTGGACCAGACAGGGGCTTTCTTT

J gene: TRBJ2-1
D gene: -
CDR3 length: 11
V gene: TRBV9
clone size: few
CDR3 protein: CASSVVDEQFF
CDR3 DNA: TGTGCCAGCAGCGTAGTCGATGAGCAGTTCTTC

J gene: TRBJ2-7
D gene: TRBD1
CDR3 length: 12
V gene: TRBV29-1
clone size: once
CDR3 protein: CSAAQGAYEQYF
CDR3 DNA: TGCAGCGCAGCACAGGGGGCCTACGAGCAGTACTTC

J gene: TRBJ1-2
D gene: TRBD1
CDR3 length: 14
V gene: TRBV11-2
clone size: -
CDR3 protein: CASSRQGGTYGYTF
CDR3 DNA: TGTGCCAGCAGCCGACAGGGGGGGACCTATGGCTACACCTTC

J gene: TRBJ2-1
D gene: TRBD2
CDR3 length: 16
V gene: TRBV10-3
clone size: -
CDR3 protein: CAISVAGTSTVNEQFF
CDR3 DNA: TGTGCCATCAGCGTGGCCGGGACTAGTACGGTCAATGAGCAGTTCTTC

J gene: TRBJ2-1
D gene: -
CDR3 length: 15
V gene: TRBV2
clone size: -
CDR3 protein: CASLSLAGPTNEQFF
CDR3 DNA: TGTGCCAGCTTGTCGCTCGCGGGGCCGACCAATGAGCAGTTCTTC

J gene: TRBJ2-1
D gene: -
CDR3 length: 16
V gene: TRBV4-2
clone size: -
CDR3 protein: CASSPGRGAADNEQFF
CDR3 DNA: TGTGCCAGCAGCCCGGGGCGGGGAGCGGCAGACAATGAGCAGTTCTTC

J gene: TRBJ1-1
D gene: -
CDR3 length: 13
V gene: TRBV4-1
clone size: -
CDR3 protein: CASSQEGRSEAFF
CDR3 DNA: TGCGCCAGCAGCCAAGAGGGGAGGAGTGAAGCTTTCTTT

J gene: TRBJ2-7
D gene: -
CDR3 length: 15
V gene: TRBV30
clone size: -
CDR3 protein: CAWSAGRGSSYEQYF
CDR3 DNA: TGTGCCTGGAGTGCCGGACGGGGTAGCTCCTACGAGCAGTACTTC

J gene: TRBJ2-7
D gene: -
CDR3 length: 14
V gene: TRBV7-9
clone size: -
CDR3 protein: CASSRGADLAEQYF
CDR3 DNA: TGTGCCAGCAGCCGGGGAGCCGATCTGGCCGAGCAGTACTTC

J gene: TRBJ1-4
D gene: -
CDR3 length: 14
V gene: TRBV10-1
clone size: once
CDR3 protein: CASSDRVSNEKLFF
CDR3 DNA: TGCGCCAGCAGTGACCGAGTTTCTAATGAAAAACTGTTTTTT

J gene: TRBJ2-5
D gene: -
CDR3 length: 13
V gene: TRBV13
clone size: -
CDR3 protein: CASSLPPGREQYF
CDR3 DNA: TGTGCCAGCAGCCTCCCTCCCGGTCGAGAGCAGTACTTC

J gene: TRBJ1-1
D gene: TRBD1
CDR3 length: 14
V gene: TRBV2
clone size: -
CDR3 protein: CASSEGQGGWEAFF
CDR3 DNA: TGTGCCAGCAGTGAAGGACAGGGGGGTTGGGAAGCTTTCTTT

J gene: TRBJ1-2
D gene: -
CDR3 length: 12
V gene: TRBV9
clone size: -
CDR3 protein: CASSVRPYGYTF
CDR3 DNA: TGTGCCAGCAGCGTCAGGCCCTATGGCTACACCTTC

J gene: TRBJ2-7
D gene: -
CDR3 length: 14
V gene: TRBV6-5
clone size: -
CDR3 protein: CASSYGEIGYEQYF
CDR3 DNA: TGTGCCAGCAGTTACGGAGAAATTGGGTACGAGCAGTACTTC

J gene: TRBJ1-2
D gene: -
CDR3 length: 13
V gene: TRBV5-4
clone size: -
CDR3 protein: CASSLQGTEGYTF
CDR3 DNA: TGTGCCAGCAGCCTTCAGGGGACCGAGGGCTACACCTTC

J gene: TRBJ1-1
D gene: -
CDR3 length: 11
V gene: TRBV9
clone size: -
CDR3 protein: CASTQGTEAFF
CDR3 DNA: TGTGCCAGCACCCAGGGGACTGAAGCTTTCTTT

J gene: TRBJ2-5
D gene: -
CDR3 length: 13
V gene: TRBV11-2
clone size: -
CDR3 protein: CASSPRGGETQYF
CDR3 DNA: TGTGCCAGCAGCCCGAGGGGAGGAGAGACCCAGTACTTC

J gene: TRBJ2-5
D gene: -
CDR3 length: 15
V gene: TRBV6-6
clone size: few
CDR3 protein: CASIQGEGAQETQYF
CDR3 DNA: TGTGCCAGCATCCAAGGCGAGGGCGCCCAAGAGACCCAGTACTTC

J gene: TRBJ2-6
D gene: -
CDR3 length: 14
V gene: TRBV6-1
clone size: -
CDR3 protein: CASKTVPGANVLTF
CDR3 DNA: TGTGCCAGTAAGACAGTCCCTGGGGCCAACGTCCTGACTTTC

J gene: TRBJ2-7
D gene: -
CDR3 length: 13
V gene: TRBV6-5
clone size: once
CDR3 protein: CASSSLLRSGVYF
CDR3 DNA: TGTGCCAGCAGTTCCTTACTACGATCGGGTGTGTACTTC

J gene: TRBJ2-2
D gene: TRBD2
CDR3 length: 15
V gene: TRBV10-2
clone size: -
CDR3 protein: CASSLAGGNTGELFF
CDR3 DNA: TGCGCCAGCAGTCTAGCGGGGGGTAACACCGGGGAGCTGTTTTTT

J gene: TRBJ2-1
D gene: TRBD2
CDR3 length: 17
V gene: TRBV4-1
clone size: -
CDR3 protein: CASSPRIQREINNEQFF
CDR3 DNA: TGCGCCAGCAGCCCAAGAATTCAGCGGGAGATCAACAATGAGCAGTTCTTC

J gene: TRBJ1-1
D gene: -
CDR3 length: 15
V gene: TRBV11-3
clone size: -
CDR3 protein: CASSLGRTTNTEAFF
CDR3 DNA: TGTGCCAGCAGCTTAGGCCGGACAACGAACACTGAAGCTTTCTTT

J gene: TRBJ1-1
D gene: -
CDR3 length: 13
V gene: TRBV4-2
clone size: -
CDR3 protein: CASSQGANTEAFF
CDR3 DNA: TGTGCCAGCAGCCAAGGGGCGAACACTGAAGCTTTCTTT

J gene: TRBJ2-1
D gene: TRBD2
CDR3 length: 18
V gene: TRBV7-6
clone size: few
CDR3 protein: CASSLRGISGSSYNEQFF
CDR3 DNA: TGTGCCAGCAGCTTACGGGGCATAAGCGGGAGCTCCTACAATGAGCAGTTCTTC

J gene: TRBJ2-5
D gene: -
CDR3 length: 13
V gene: TRBV13
clone size: -
CDR3 protein: CASSPEVGETQYF
CDR3 DNA: TGTGCCAGCAGCCCCGAGGTTGGTGAGACCCAGTACTTC

J gene: TRBJ2-7
D gene: -
CDR3 length: 11
V gene: TRBV20-1
clone size: -
CDR3 protein: CSATDLYEQYF
CDR3 DNA: TGCAGTGCAACAGATCTCTACGAGCAGTACTTC

J gene: TRBJ1-3
D gene: TRBD1
CDR3 length: 20
V gene: TRBV4-1
clone size: -
CDR3 protein: CASSQPSLRQGSDSGNTIYF
CDR3 DNA: TGCGCCAGCAGTCAACCCAGCCTTCGACAGGGCTCTGACTCTGGAAACACCATATATTTT

J gene: TRBJ2-6
D gene: -
CDR3 length: 17
V gene: TRBV11-2
clone size: once
CDR3 protein: CASSLRVRDSGANVLTF
CDR3 DNA: TGTGCCAGCAGCTTAAGGGTACGGGACTCTGGGGCCAACGTCCTGACTTTC

J gene: TRBJ2-3
D gene: -
CDR3 length: 13
V gene: TRBV7-2
clone size: once
CDR3 protein: CASSWRSTDTQYF
CDR3 DNA: TGTGCCAGCAGCTGGAGGAGCACAGATACGCAGTATTTT

J gene: TRBJ2-6
D gene: -
CDR3 length: 15
V gene: TRBV7-2
clone size: -
CDR3 protein: CASSSRNSGANVLTF
CDR3 DNA: TGTGCCAGCAGCTCTAGGAATTCTGGGGCCAACGTCCTGACTTTC

J gene: TRBJ2-1
D gene: -
CDR3 length: 13
V gene: TRBV11-3
clone size: once
CDR3 protein: CASSFQIYNEQFF
CDR3 DNA: TGTGCCAGCAGCTTCCAGATCTACAATGAGCAGTTCTTC

J gene: TRBJ2-7
D gene: TRBD2
CDR3 length: 16
V gene: TRBV11-2
clone size: -
CDR3 protein: CASSLDRWTSGAEQYF
CDR3 DNA: TGTGCCAGCAGCTTAGATCGCTGGACTAGCGGGGCTGAGCAGTACTTC

J gene: TRBJ1-5
D gene: TRBD1
CDR3 length: 14
V gene: TRBV18
clone size: -
CDR3 protein: CASSPFDRDEPQHF
CDR3 DNA: TGTGCCAGCTCACCTTTTGACAGGGACGAGCCCCAGCATTTT

J gene: TRBJ1-3
D gene: -
CDR3 length: 14
V gene: TRBV5-1
clone size: -
CDR3 protein: CASSLGQAGNTIYF
CDR3 DNA: TGCGCCAGCAGCTTGGGACAGGCTGGAAACACCATATATTTT

J gene: TRBJ1-2
D gene: TRBD1
CDR3 length: 14
V gene: TRBV19
clone size: once
CDR3 protein: CASRSDRGGYGYTF
CDR3 DNA: TGTGCCAGTAGATCCGACAGGGGGGGCTATGGCTACACCTTC

J gene: TRBJ2-1
D gene: TRBD2
CDR3 length: 14
V gene: TRBV7-6
clone size: -
CDR3 protein: CASRTGTSSTEQFF
CDR3 DNA: TGTGCCAGCAGGACCGGGACTAGTTCTACTGAGCAGTTCTTC

J gene: TRBJ2-7
D gene: -
CDR3 length: 16
V gene: TRBV5-6
clone size: -
CDR3 protein: CASSLDGRGDPYEQYF
CDR3 DNA: TGTGCCAGCAGCTTGGACGGCAGGGGGGACCCCTACGAGCAGTACTTC

J gene: TRBJ2-2
D gene: TRBD1
CDR3 length: 14
V gene: TRBV15
clone size: -
CDR3 protein: CAGSDRGDTGELFF
CDR3 DNA: TGTGCCGGTTCAGACAGGGGGGACACCGGGGAGCTGTTTTTT

J gene: TRBJ1-2
D gene: TRBD1
CDR3 length: 14
V gene: TRBV5-1
clone size: -
CDR3 protein: CASSLSTGVGGYTF
CDR3 DNA: TGCGCCAGCAGCTTGTCGACAGGGGTCGGTGGCTACACCTTC

J gene: TRBJ2-7
D gene: TRBD2
CDR3 length: 15
V gene: TRBV5-1
clone size: -
CDR3 protein: CASSLVGSGRDEQYF
CDR3 DNA: TGCGCCAGCAGCTTGGTGGGTAGCGGGAGAGACGAGCAGTACTTC

J gene: TRBJ2-1
D gene: -
CDR3 length: 14
V gene: TRBV30
clone size: -
CDR3 protein: CAWSVTFRGSEQFF
CDR3 DNA: TGTGCCTGGAGTGTTACGTTTCGGGGAAGTGAGCAGTTCTTC

J gene: TRBJ2-7
D gene: -
CDR3 length: 16
V gene: TRBV30
clone size: -
CDR3 protein: CAWGNPRNYVPHEQYF
CDR3 DNA: TGTGCCTGGGGAAACCCGAGGAATTATGTACCCCACGAGCAGTACTTC

J gene: TRBJ2-2
D gene: TRBD2
CDR3 length: 15
V gene: TRBV6-6
clone size: -
CDR3 protein: CASRLVWAGAGELFF
CDR3 DNA: TGTGCCAGCCGCCTTGTATGGGCGGGAGCCGGGGAGCTGTTTTTT

J gene: TRBJ2-1
D gene: -
CDR3 length: 13
V gene: TRBV29-1
clone size: -
CDR3 protein: CSVVPQSNNEQFF
CDR3 DNA: TGCAGCGTTGTCCCCCAGTCCAACAATGAGCAGTTCTTC